What follows are 31 T cell receptor beta chains derived from one specimen sequenced in a study of CD8 T cells in ankylosing spondylitis. A single record per CDR3 protein comes from TCRdb applying MiXCR to the 5' RACE reads. The table has hundreds of thousands of distinct CDR3 sequences, roughly 32% seen once; the top ten hold roughly 4.2%. Material for sequencing was blood, either unsorted or a sorted T cell fraction (not recorded which). Receptor source: a male donor with ankylosing spondylitis or in good health (not recorded which).

The chain couples TRBV10-1 to TRBJ2-3; D might be TRBD2 (5 bases). This CDR3 spans 16 amino acids. V lost 2 bases, J lost 1 base, and 13 bases lay in between. The germline gives CDR1 WNHNN, CDR2 SYGVQD (reference sequence). The DNA of the CDR3 is TGCGCCAGCAGTGAGAGGATCGGTAGCGGCACAGATACGCAGTATTTT. It specifies CASSERIGSGTDTQYF.

This clonotype has a handful of counts. The J gene is TRBJ2-1, the V gene TRBV20-1, with D perhaps TRBD1 or TRBD2 (5 bases each). In germline, CDR1 is DFQATT, CDR2 SNEGSKA (reference sequence). V shed 3 bases and J shed 7 bases, with 13 bases lying between them. The CDR3 runs to 13 residues. Here the CDR3 DNA reads TGCAGTGCTAGCGGGGACCCTAGGAATGAGCAGTTCTTC. Amino acids: CSASGDPRNEQFF.

V is TRBV6-6 and J is TRBJ2-3; D unresolved. V was clipped by 2 bases and J by 4 bases, with 1 base between them. Germline values: CDR1 MNHNY, CDR2 SVGAGI (reference sequence). The length of the CDR3 is 11 residues. CDR3 region: CASSYPDTQYF. The CDR3 region has the DNA TGTGCCAGCAGTTACCCAGATACGCAGTATTTT.

Only a few counts were recorded for this clonotype. The chain employs TRBV7-9 and TRBJ1-2; 8 nucleotides agree with TRBD1. Germline V gene sequence: CDR1 SEHNR, CDR2 FQNEAQ (reference sequence). CDR3 length equals 17 residues. With V trimmed by 1 base and J by 8 bases, 15 bases remained unmatched. The DNA of the CDR3 is TGTGCCAGCAGCTTAGTGGGGTCAGGGGGCGCGATGGAAGGCTACACCTTC. Translated, it gives CASSLVGSGGAMEGYTF.

The genes are TRBV5-6 and TRBJ2-3; possible D gene TRBD2, 6 bases. There are 16 residues in the CDR3. V was clipped by 0 bases and J by 4 bases, with 15 bases between them. Germline CDR1 and CDR2: SGHDT and YYEEEE. CDR3 amino acids: CASSLGFGGEADTQYF. The CDR3 DNA sequence: TGTGCCAGCAGCTTGGGGTTCGGGGGAGAGGCAGATACGCAGTATTTT.

This clonotype has only a few counts. The chain links TRBV12-3 or TRBV12-4 to TRBJ2-5; TRBD1 aligns across 10 bases. The CDR3 is made up of 14 amino acids. V gave up 5 bases and J gave up 6 bases; unmatched junction bases: 6. In DNA form, the CDR3 reads TGTGCCAGCAGTCCTGGACAGGGGGGAAAGACCCAGTACTTC. It codes for CASSPGQGGKTQYF.

Many counts were recorded for this clonotype. The chain combines TRBV20-1 with TRBJ2-7, with D perhaps matching TRBD1 or TRBD2 (5 bases each). Germline V gives CDR1 DFQATT, CDR2 SNEGSKA (reference sequence). This CDR3 is built from 16 residues. V shed 1 base and J shed 3 bases, with 19 bases lying between them. This chain's CDR3 is CSARASTESGGYEQYF. CDR3 nucleotide sequence: TGCAGTGCTAGAGCCTCCACCGAGTCTGGGGGCTACGAGCAGTACTTC.

The rearrangement uses TRBV7-9 and TRBJ2-7; a possible D gene is TRBD1 (6 bases). The CDR3 is 16 residues long. Germline lookup yields CDR1 SEHNR and CDR2 FQNEAQ (reference sequence). V lost 5 bases and J lost 2, with 19 bases in between. The CDR3 loop reads CASSPREAGATYEQYF. The CDR3, as DNA: TGTGCCAGCAGCCCCCGTGAGGCAGGGGCGACCTACGAGCAGTACTTC.

The chain is built from TRBV6-5 and TRBJ2-5; D is unclear. V shed 0 bases and J shed 5 bases, with 10 bases lying between them. The germline gives CDR1 MNHEY, CDR2 SVGAGI. This CDR3 has 14 amino acids. CDR3 coding DNA: TGTGCCAGCAGTTACTCGGTTCCTAGGGAGACCCAGTACTTC. It translates to CASSYSVPRETQYF.

The chain has TRBV5-1 and TRBJ2-5, with 8 bases aligning to TRBD1. Germline CDR1 and CDR2: SGHRS and YFSETQ. The ends lost 6 bases at V and 2 bases at J; junction bases unmatched: 9. The CDR3 spans 15 residues. CDR3 bases: TGCGCCAGCACCCGGACAGGGTCTTATCAAGAGACCCAGTACTTC. It translates to CASTRTGSYQETQYF.

This chain joins TRBV11-2 and TRBJ2-5; no firm D call. V dropped 2 bases and J dropped 5 bases, with 9 bases sitting between them. The germline CDR1 and CDR2 sequences are SGHAT and FQNNGV. The CDR3 runs 13 residues. The CDR3 loop reads CASSLRPRETQYF. CDR3 nucleotide sequence: TGTGCCAGCAGCTTAAGGCCTCGGGAGACCCAGTACTTC.

The chain couples TRBV7-6 to TRBJ1-3; TRBD1 matches 7 bases. The CDR3 runs to 15 residues. V trimming: 5 bases; J trimming: 0 bases; junction bases outside the gene matches: 4. Germline V gene lookup returns CDR1 SGHVS and CDR2 FNYEAQ. CDR3 loop: CASSLGTDSGNTIYF. The CDR3 DNA is TGTGCCAGCAGCCTGGGGACAGACTCTGGAAACACCATATATTTT. The full variable domain, its missing parts supplied by reference TRBV7-6 and TRBJ1-3, is GAGVSQSPRYKVTKRGQDVALRCDPISGHVSLYWYRQALGQGPEFLTYFNYEAQQDKSGLPNDRFSAERPEGSISTLTIQRTEQRDSAMYRCASSLGTDSGNTIYFGEGSWLTVV.

The J gene is TRBJ2-2, the V gene TRBV7-9; 11 bases are a match to TRBD1. Trimming removed 8 bases from V and 3 bases from J; junction bases left unmatched: 2. Per germline, CDR1 SEHNR and CDR2 FQNEAQ (reference sequence). CDR3 size: 14 residues. The CDR3 DNA follows: TGTGCCAGCGGACAGGGGGCGGACACCGGGGAGCTGTTTTTT. The encoded protein is CASGQGADTGELFF. Together with reference TRBV7-9 and TRBJ2-2, the CDR3 gives the full variable domain: DTGVSQNPRHKITKRGQNVTFRCDPISEHNRLYWYRQTLGQGPEFLTYFQNEAQLEKSRLLSDRFSAERPKGSFSTLEIQRTEQGDSAMYLCASGQGADTGELFFGEGSRLTVL.

This clonotype was observed a handful of times. The chain employs TRBV20-1 and TRBJ1-4; D not resolved. Germline-derived CDR1 and CDR2 are DFQATT and SNEGSKA (reference sequence). V lost 6 bases and J 8 bases, leaving 10 bases between the germline ends. The CDR3 runs 11 residues. The CDR3 DNA sequence: TGCAGTGCGGAGGCCGGCGAAAAACTGTTTTTT. Protein product: CSAEAGEKLFF.

The chain employs TRBV6-1 and TRBJ2-5; D is ambiguous. The V end was cut by 5 bases, the J end by 4 bases, with 23 bases between. Germline-derived CDR1 and CDR2 are MNHNS and SASEGT. This CDR3 region has 17 residues. Written as DNA, the CDR3 is TGTGCCAGCAGTCCGGCCGGTTTCGGGCAAAAACCAGAGACCCAGTACTTC. Translating it yields CASSPAGFGQKPETQYF.

In this sample, this clonotype turned up many times. The chain combines TRBV20-1 with TRBJ2-1; D possibly corresponds to TRBD1 (6 bases). The V end lost 6 bases, the J end lost 7 bases, and 13 bases lay between the germline ends. Germline V CDR1 and CDR2: DFQATT, SNEGSKA (reference sequence). This CDR3 has 12 amino acids. The CDR3 loop reads CSANTGKNEQFF. For the CDR3, the DNA is TGCAGTGCAAACACAGGGAAGAATGAGCAGTTCTTC.

The table lists this clonotype with a count of one. The V call is TRBV7-9, the J call TRBJ1-1; possible D gene TRBD1, 6 bases. The CDR3 sequence is 13 residues long. Germline V gene data show CDR1 as SEHNR and CDR2 as FQNEAQ (reference sequence). Trimming pared 8 bases from V and 1 base from J, leaving 11 bases between. This CDR3 reads CASERGANTEAFF. CDR3 nucleotide sequence: TGTGCCAGCGAGCGGGGGGCGAACACTGAAGCTTTCTTT.

J is TRBJ2-7 and V is TRBV7-8, with D hard to call. V lost 3 bases to trimming and J lost 7 bases, with 16 bases between them. The CDR3 is 14 amino acids. Germline V lookup: CDR1 SGHVS, CDR2 FQNEAQ. CDR3 sequence reads: CASSFVTAVEEQYF. In DNA form, the CDR3 reads TGTGCCAGCAGCTTCGTAACCGCGGTGGAAGAGCAGTACTTC.

The chain joins TRBV20-1 to TRBJ1-3, with D hard to call. Germline V gives CDR1 DFQATT, CDR2 SNEGSKA (reference sequence). This CDR3 is built from 14 residues. The V and J ends lost 5 bases and 0 bases respectively, with 11 bases between them. The CDR3 spells CSAPTESSGNTIYF. CDR3 DNA sequence: TGCAGTGCTCCAACGGAGAGCTCTGGAAACACCATATATTTT.

This clonotype has a handful of counts. The chain couples TRBV29-1 to TRBJ1-6; the D gene is possibly TRBD1 (5 bases). There are 14 residues in the CDR3. Germline CDR1 and CDR2: SQVTM and ANQGSEA. V lost 6 bases, J lost 8 bases, and 17 bases lay in between. CDR3 sequence: CSVGRAPRDSPLHF. CDR3 DNA: TGCAGCGTAGGCAGGGCCCCCAGGGATTCACCCCTCCACTTT.

The CDR3 spells CASSFATSEQYF. The CDR3 coding sequence is TGTGCCAGCAGCTTTGCAACGAGCGAGCAGTACTTC. The chain has TRBV7-6 and TRBJ2-7; no firm D call. Per germline, CDR1 SGHVS and CDR2 FNYEAQ. The CDR3 contains 12 residues. V was trimmed by 3 bases and J by 6 bases, leaving 9 bases between them.

The chain uses TRBV27 and TRBJ1-4; D unresolved. Trimming removed 4 bases from V and 4 bases from J, with 13 bases in between. The CDR3 is 15 residues long. CDR1 is MNHEY, CDR2 SMNVEV, per germline (reference sequence). In DNA form, the CDR3 reads TGTGCCAGCAGTTCCCATCTACAGCATAATGAAAAACTGTTTTTT. It codes for CASSSHLQHNEKLFF.

This clonotype was observed a handful of times. The V call is TRBV20-1, the J call TRBJ2-3; TRBD2 matches 8 bases. Losses at the gene ends were 5 bases for V and 8 bases for J; bases not matched to a gene: 6. The CDR3 has 12 amino acids. CDR1 DFQATT and CDR2 SNEGSKA come from the germline V gene (reference sequence). Here the CDR3 reads CSARGGRSTQYF. DNA of the CDR3: TGCAGTGCTCGGGGGGGGCGGAGTACGCAGTATTTT.

The genes are TRBV12-3 or TRBV12-4 and TRBJ2-3, with D possibly being TRBD1 (6 bases). The CDR3 covers 15 residues. V shed 8 bases and J shed 5 bases, with 20 bases lying between them. The CDR3 DNA is TGTGCCAGCTCCAGGGGAACCTTGGTGCAAGATACGCAGTATTTT. It encodes CASSRGTLVQDTQYF.

A few counts support this clonotype. This chain links TRBV27 with TRBJ2-7, with 13 bases matching TRBD2. CDR3 length: 17 amino acids. The V gene end was trimmed by 5 bases and the J gene end by 2 bases; junction bases not matched to a gene: 9. CDR1 and CDR2 from the germline V gene are MNHEY and SMNVEV (reference sequence). The CDR3 bases are TGTGCCAGCAGTCCCAGGGGACTAGCGGGGCGACCCTACGAGCAGTACTTC. It encodes CASSPRGLAGRPYEQYF.

A few counts support this clonotype. V is TRBV12-3 or TRBV12-4 and J is TRBJ2-7, with D possibly TRBD1 on 5 matching bases. This CDR3 has 12 residues. V lost 3 bases and J lost 5, with 8 bases in between. CDR3 region: CASSFGRDEQYF. The CDR3, as DNA: TGTGCCAGCAGTTTTGGCAGGGACGAGCAGTACTTC.

The chain has TRBV6-1 and TRBJ1-5, with D perhaps TRBD1 (5 bases). Deletions cut 6 bases from V and 1 base from J, with 7 bases between. The germline gives CDR1 MNHNS, CDR2 SASEGT. The CDR3 contains 13 residues. CDR3 nucleotide sequence: TGTGCCAGCAGACGGGACAGCAATCAGCCCCAGCATTTT. This encodes CASRRDSNQPQHF.

In the case of this clonotype: The junction and the germline gene differ at one end; a read error may be behind it. The chain carries TRBV5-4 and TRBJ2-1, with a weak D call TRBD1 (5 bases). The CDR3 runs to 13 residues. Germline loops: CDR1 SGHNT, CDR2 YYREEE (reference sequence). CDR3 DNA sequence: TGTGCCAGCAGATTGGACAACCAGAATGAGCAGTTCTTC. Translation gives CASRLDNQNEQFF.

The chain joins TRBV5-1 to TRBJ2-3; the D is unclear. Germline loops: CDR1 SGHRS, CDR2 YFSETQ. The CDR3 is made up of 14 amino acids. Trimming took 2 bases from V and 4 from J, leaving 11 bases between them. CDR3 bases: TGCGCCAGCAGCTTAAATAGTCCTTCAGATACGCAGTATTTT. This translates into CASSLNSPSDTQYF.

The chain combines TRBV7-9 with TRBJ2-7; no definite D call. Germline V gene sequence: CDR1 SEHNR, CDR2 FQNEAQ (reference sequence). Trimming left V 5 bases short and J 4 bases short, with 6 bases between. The CDR3 extends over 11 amino acids. Here the CDR3 reads CASSGLYEQYF. The CDR3 DNA is TGTGCCAGCAGCGGATTATACGAGCAGTACTTC.

This clonotype was counted at least ten times. The V call is TRBV6-1, the J call TRBJ1-5; possible D gene TRBD1, 6 bases. V lost 5 bases and J 4 bases, leaving 15 bases between the germline ends. Germline CDR1 reads MNHNS; CDR2 reads SASEGT. The CDR3 is 15 amino acids. The CDR3 nucleotides are TGTGCCAGCAGTCGGGACATCCTGGGGAATCAGCCCCAGCATTTT. Translation: CASSRDILGNQPQHF.